This record covers a single T cell receptor beta chain. The sample originates from a study of regulatory T cells in long-lasting Graves disease. Investigators prepared the TCR beta libraries by applying iRepertoire HTBI primers and Arm-PCR of CDR3 regions. Using its own MiXCR run on the multiplex PCR reads, TCRdb lists one record per CDR3 protein. The data show approximately 350,000 distinct CDR3 sequences, approximately 12% seen once. As to time point: newly diagnosed GD, antithyroid drugs for less than 3 months. With RNA extracted from PBMCs as input, the TCR library was made. Each patient gave 8.5 to 10 milliliters of EDTA-anticoagulated peripheral blood. Germline V gene sequence: CDR1 MNHEY, CDR2 SMNVEV (reference sequence). V was shortened by 6 bases and J by 3 bases, with 23 bases between the two germline ends. The CDR3 covers 17 residues. These sequences were also reported in another study, on T cells in Graves' hyperthyroidism and ophthalmopathy. From that second work: Graves' hyperthyroidism qualified as stable when ophthalmopathy did not progress within 18 months. Primed by the HTBI set, a first-round RT-PCR was run on the TCR CDR3. A model of 13 V-J features distinguished ophthalmopathy from stable hyperthyroidism.

This sequence was found in a woman younger than 30 with Graves disease. The specimen was peripheral blood mononuclear cells (PBMCs), collected at new diagnosis, from a patient treated with antithyroid drugs. The chain uses TRBV27 and TRBJ1-2; the D gene is possibly TRBD1 (5 bases). In DNA, the CDR3 is TGTGCCAGCAGCTTGGGACCCCCGTACCCAATCGACTATGGCTACACCTTC. This translates into CASSLGPPYPIDYGYTF.